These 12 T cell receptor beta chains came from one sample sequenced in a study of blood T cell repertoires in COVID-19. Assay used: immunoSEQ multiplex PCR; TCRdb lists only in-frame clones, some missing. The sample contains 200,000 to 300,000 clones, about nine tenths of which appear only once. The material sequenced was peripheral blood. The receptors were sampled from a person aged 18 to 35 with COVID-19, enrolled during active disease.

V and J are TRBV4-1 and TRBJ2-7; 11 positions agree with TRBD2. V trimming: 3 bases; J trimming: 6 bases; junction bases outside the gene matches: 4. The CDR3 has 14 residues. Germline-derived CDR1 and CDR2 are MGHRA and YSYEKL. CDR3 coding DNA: TGCGCCAGCAGCCAGTTAGCGGGAGGGGGCGAGCAGTACTTC. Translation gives CASSQLAGGGEQYF.

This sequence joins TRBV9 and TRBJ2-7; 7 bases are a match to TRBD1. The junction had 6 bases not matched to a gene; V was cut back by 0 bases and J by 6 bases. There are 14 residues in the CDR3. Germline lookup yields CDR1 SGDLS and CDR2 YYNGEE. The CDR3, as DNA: TGTGCCAGCAGCGTAGTCTCAGGGGGTGGCGAGCAGTACTTC. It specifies CASSVVSGGGEQYF.

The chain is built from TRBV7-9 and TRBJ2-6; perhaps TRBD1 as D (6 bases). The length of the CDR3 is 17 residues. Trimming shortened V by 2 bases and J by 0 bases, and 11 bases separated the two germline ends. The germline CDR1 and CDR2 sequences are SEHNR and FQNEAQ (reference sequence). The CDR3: CASSLQGMNSGANVLTF. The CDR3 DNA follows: TGTGCCAGCAGCTTACAGGGGATGAACTCTGGGGCCAACGTCCTGACTTTC.

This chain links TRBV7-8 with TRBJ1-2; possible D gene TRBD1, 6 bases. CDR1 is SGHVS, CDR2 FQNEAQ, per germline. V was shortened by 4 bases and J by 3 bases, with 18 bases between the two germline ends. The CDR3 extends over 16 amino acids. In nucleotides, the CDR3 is TGTGCCAGCAGCTCGTATATCCCAGGGGTGCACTATGGCTACACCTTC. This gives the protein CASSSYIPGVHYGYTF.

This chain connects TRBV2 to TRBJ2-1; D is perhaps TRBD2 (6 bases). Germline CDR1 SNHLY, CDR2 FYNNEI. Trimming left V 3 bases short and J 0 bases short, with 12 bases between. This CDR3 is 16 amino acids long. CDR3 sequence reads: CASSELALLSYNEQFF. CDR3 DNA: TGTGCCAGCAGTGAGCTAGCGCTGCTCTCCTACAATGAGCAGTTCTTC. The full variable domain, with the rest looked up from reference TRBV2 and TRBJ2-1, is EPEVTQTPSHQVTQMGQEVILRCVPISNHLYFYWYRQILGQKVEFLVSFYNNEISEKSEIFDDQFSVERPDGSNFTLKIRSTKLEDSAMYFCASSELALLSYNEQFFGPGTRLTVL.

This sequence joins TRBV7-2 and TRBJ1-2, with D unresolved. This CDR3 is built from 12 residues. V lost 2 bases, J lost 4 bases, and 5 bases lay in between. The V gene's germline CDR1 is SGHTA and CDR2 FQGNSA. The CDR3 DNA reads TGTGCCAGCAGCTTATACGGCTATGGCTACACCTTC. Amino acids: CASSLYGYGYTF.

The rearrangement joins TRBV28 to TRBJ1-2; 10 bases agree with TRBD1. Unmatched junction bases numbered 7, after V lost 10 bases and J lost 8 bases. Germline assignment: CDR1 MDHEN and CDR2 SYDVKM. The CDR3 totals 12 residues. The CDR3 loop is CANWGTGDGYTF. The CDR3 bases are TGTGCCAATTGGGGGACAGGGGACGGCTACACCTTC.

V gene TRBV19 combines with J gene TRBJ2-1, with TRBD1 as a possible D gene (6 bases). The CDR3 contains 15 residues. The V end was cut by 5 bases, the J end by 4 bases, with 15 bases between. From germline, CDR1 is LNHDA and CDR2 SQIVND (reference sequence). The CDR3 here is CASSLTGTPYNEQFF. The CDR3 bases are TGTGCCAGTAGTCTCACCGGGACACCTTACAATGAGCAGTTCTTC.

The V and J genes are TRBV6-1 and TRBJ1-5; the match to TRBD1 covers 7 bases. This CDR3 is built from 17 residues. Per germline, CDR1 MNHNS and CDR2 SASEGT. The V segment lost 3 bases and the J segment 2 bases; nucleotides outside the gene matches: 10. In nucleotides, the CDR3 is TGTGCCAGCAGTGATTCGGTCGAGGGGGCGCGCAATCAGCCCCAGCATTTT. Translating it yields CASSDSVEGARNQPQHF.

The CDR3 DNA sequence: TGTGCCAGCAGTTGGGACAGGCCCGTGCAGTTCTTC. It encodes CASSWDRPVQFF. V usage is TRBV12-3 or TRBV12-4 and J usage is TRBJ2-1, with 8 bases lining up with TRBD1. The CDR3 is 12 residues long. Trimming at V came to 4 bases and at J to 12 bases, leaving 5 bases not matched to a gene.

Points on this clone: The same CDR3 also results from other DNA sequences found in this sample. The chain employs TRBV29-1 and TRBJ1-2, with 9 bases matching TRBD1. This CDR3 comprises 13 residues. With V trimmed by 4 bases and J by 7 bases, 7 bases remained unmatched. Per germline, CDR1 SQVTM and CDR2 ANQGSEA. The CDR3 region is CSVGDRGLGGYTF. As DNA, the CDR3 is TGCAGCGTTGGCGACAGGGGGTTGGGTGGCTACACCTTC.

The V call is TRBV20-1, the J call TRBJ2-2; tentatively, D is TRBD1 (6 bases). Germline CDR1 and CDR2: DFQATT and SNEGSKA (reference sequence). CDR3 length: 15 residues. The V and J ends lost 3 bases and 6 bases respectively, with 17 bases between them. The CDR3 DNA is TGCAGTGCTAGTACCGGGACACCTGACGCCGGGGAGCTGTTTTTT. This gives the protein CSASTGTPDAGELFF.